The 5 T cell receptor beta chains below were found in one sample sequenced in a study of Ad26.COV2.S vaccination and SARS-CoV-2 variants. The treatment here: 15 to 20 received Ad26.COV2.S at low or high dose, single or two shots; 5 received placebo; per-sample allocation not given. Sampling occurred on day 63 after the first vaccine or placebo injection. Clones were read by immunoSEQ multiplex PCR, and TCRdb kept only the in-frame ones, dropping some. This sample yields about 680,000 clones, of which around 90% are seen a single time; over 1.3% belongs to the top ten. The sample in question was peripheral blood, obtained in a trial of Ad26.COV2.S vaccine versus placebo. Receptors originate from a person between 18 and 59 years old who received the Ad26.COV2.S COVID-19 vaccine or a placebo.

The V gene is TRBV24-1, the J gene TRBJ1-4, with D possibly matching TRBD1 (6 bases). The V gene's germline CDR1 is KGHDR and CDR2 SFDVKD. The CDR3 runs 14 residues. Trimming took off 4 bases at V and 6 bases at J, with 11 bases between the two ends. CDR3 in amino acids: CATSDGGRHEKLFF. DNA for the CDR3: TGTGCCACCAGTGACGGGGGCAGGCATGAAAAACTGTTTTTT.

This chain connects TRBV2 to TRBJ2-2; D may be TRBD2 (7 bases). Germline values: CDR1 SNHLY, CDR2 FYNNEI. Trimming left V 2 bases short and J 1 base short, with 11 bases between. CDR3 length: 16 residues. CDR3: CASSERGGLNTGELFF. The CDR3, as DNA: TGTGCCAGCAGTGAAAGGGGGGGCTTGAACACCGGGGAGCTGTTTTTT.

The chain employs TRBV6-4 and TRBJ2-1; D gene ambiguous. CDR1 and CDR2 (germline): MRHNA, SNTAGT. Trimming took 5 bases from V and 5 from J, leaving 19 bases between them. The CDR3 has 16 amino acids. The DNA for the CDR3 is TGTGCCAGCAGTAGGGCTTTGACACTACAGAACAATGAGCAGTTCTTC. Translated: CASSRALTLQNNEQFF.

The J gene is TRBJ1-4, the V gene TRBV6-1; 11 bases are a match to TRBD1. The trim removed 2 bases at V and 5 bases at J, leaving 4 bases unmatched. The CDR3 is made up of 16 amino acids. Germline V gene lookup returns CDR1 MNHNS and CDR2 SASEGT. This CDR3 reads CASSEWRTGGNEKLFF. As DNA, the CDR3 is TGTGCCAGCAGTGAATGGAGGACAGGGGGCAATGAAAAACTGTTTTTT.

The chain carries TRBV6-1 and TRBJ1-2; D unclear. Trimming pared 2 bases from V and 0 bases from J, leaving 7 bases between. CDR1 and CDR2 from the germline V gene are MNHNS and SASEGT. CDR3 length: 14 amino acids. The CDR3 spells CASSEWVTNYGYTF. The CDR3 coding sequence is TGTGCCAGCAGTGAATGGGTCACTAACTATGGCTACACCTTC.